A selection of T cell receptor beta chains follows, all from one sample in a study of shared clonotypes between healthy human individuals. The method was immunoSEQ multiplex PCR; TCRdb's version includes in-frame clones alone and lacks a portion of them. The sample lists 1.5 million to 2.5 million clones, 85% to 95% seen once, with more than 0.9% in the top ten. The sequenced material came from naive CD8+ T cells sorted from blood. The receptors stem from a man between 18 and 35 years old in good health. CDR3s include the opening cysteine and the closing phenylalanine or tryptophan. D genes are given only for firm matches. Clone size is given for some rows only: seen once, a few or many times, or a class if the clone is expanded.

j_gene,v_gene,abundance,d_gene,CDR3aa,CDR3nt
TRBJ2-7,TRBV4-1,.,TRBD2,CASSQGGGEQYF,TGCGCCAGCAGCCAAGGGGGGGGCGAGCAGTACTTC
TRBJ2-1,TRBV19,.,TRBD2,CASSIFSGRKNEQFF,TGTGCCAGTAGTATATTTAGCGGGAGAAAGAATGAGCAGTTCTTC
TRBJ1-2,TRBV7-9,.,.,CASTLASLLGGQSYGYTF,TGTGCCAGCACCTTAGCCTCCCTACTCGGGGGGCAGAGCTATGGCTACACCTTC
TRBJ1-1,TRBV7-9,.,TRBD1,CASRGGTDKAFF,TGTGCCAGCCGAGGGGGGACAGATAAAGCTTTCTTT
TRBJ1-2,TRBV5-4,few,.,CASSLDGDGYTF,TGTGCCAGCAGCTTGGACGGGGACGGCTACACCTTC
TRBJ2-3,TRBV7-9,.,TRBD2,CASGGGPGLAGDTQYF,TGTGCCAGCGGAGGGGGACCGGGACTAGCAGGAGATACGCAGTATTTT
TRBJ2-7,TRBV6-6,.,TRBD1,CASSYLGQGPYEQYF,TGTGCCAGCAGTTACCTCGGACAGGGACCCTACGAGCAGTACTTC
TRBJ2-7,TRBV4-3,once,.,CASSQDWGYEQYF,TGCGCCAGCAGCCAAGATTGGGGTTACGAGCAGTACTTC
TRBJ2-7,TRBV29-1,.,TRBD2,CSVQLAGVPFYEQYF,TGCAGCGTTCAACTAGCGGGAGTCCCCTTCTACGAGCAGTACTTC
TRBJ1-4,TRBV6-5,once,.,CASSSYQGSANEKLFF,TGTGCCAGCAGTTCCTACCAGGGATCCGCTAATGAAAAACTGTTTTTT
TRBJ1-6,TRBV30,.,TRBD1,CAWAGQGNSPLHF,TGTGCCTGGGCGGGACAGGGAAATTCACCCCTCCACTTT